This T cell receptor (beta chain) came from a study of cytomegalovirus exposure and HLA in healthy donors. General study findings and limits: CMV serostatus alone was available as immune exposure information.

CDR1 is SGHRS, CDR2 YFSETQ, per germline. The CDR3 has 15 amino acids. V lost 0 bases and J lost 0, with 7 bases in between. PCR was performed using 60 Vbeta and 13 Jbeta primers. The authors' processing: Around 9.9 million shared chains were among the roughly 80 million unique TCR beta chains that a later analysis counted. Clones were read by immunoSEQ multiplex PCR, and TCRdb kept only the in-frame ones, dropping some. Clone size and the V and J calls come from that table; the DNA yielded D and trimming. The sample consists of around 150,000 clones, around four fifths of them appearing once. About this clone: Its antigen remains unidentified.

V usage is TRBV5-1 and J usage is TRBJ1-3; unclear D gene. Sequencing input: PBMCs. The sequence was collected from a young man in good health and CMV-seropositive. The CDR3 reads CASSLGRNSGNTIYF. The DNA for the CDR3 is TGCGCCAGCAGCTTGGGGCGGAACTCTGGAAACACCATATATTTT.